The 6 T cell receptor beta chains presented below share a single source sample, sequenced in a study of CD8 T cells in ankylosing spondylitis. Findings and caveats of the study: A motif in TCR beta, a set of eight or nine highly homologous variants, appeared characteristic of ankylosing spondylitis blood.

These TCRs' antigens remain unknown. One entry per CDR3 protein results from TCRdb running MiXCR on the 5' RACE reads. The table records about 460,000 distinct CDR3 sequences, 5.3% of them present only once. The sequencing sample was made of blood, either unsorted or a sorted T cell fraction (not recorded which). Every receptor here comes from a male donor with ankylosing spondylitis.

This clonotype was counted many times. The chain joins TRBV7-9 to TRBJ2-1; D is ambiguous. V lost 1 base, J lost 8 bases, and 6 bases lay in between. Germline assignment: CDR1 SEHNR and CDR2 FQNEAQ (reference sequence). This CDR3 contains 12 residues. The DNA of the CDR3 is TGTGCCAGCAGCTTAGTTCCGTATGAGCAGTTCTTC. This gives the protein CASSLVPYEQFF.

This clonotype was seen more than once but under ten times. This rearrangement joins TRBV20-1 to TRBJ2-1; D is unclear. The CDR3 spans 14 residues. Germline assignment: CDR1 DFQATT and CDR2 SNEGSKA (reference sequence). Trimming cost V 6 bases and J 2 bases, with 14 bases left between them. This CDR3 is CSATLVAAYNEQFF. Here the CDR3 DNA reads TGCAGTGCAACTCTAGTTGCAGCCTACAATGAGCAGTTCTTC.

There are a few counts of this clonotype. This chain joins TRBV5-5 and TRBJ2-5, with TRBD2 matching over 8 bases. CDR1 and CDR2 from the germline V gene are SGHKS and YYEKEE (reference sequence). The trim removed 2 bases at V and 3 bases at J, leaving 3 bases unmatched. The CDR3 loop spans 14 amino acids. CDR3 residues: CASSFLAGKETQYF. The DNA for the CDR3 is TGTGCCAGCAGCTTTTTAGCGGGGAAAGAGACCCAGTACTTC.

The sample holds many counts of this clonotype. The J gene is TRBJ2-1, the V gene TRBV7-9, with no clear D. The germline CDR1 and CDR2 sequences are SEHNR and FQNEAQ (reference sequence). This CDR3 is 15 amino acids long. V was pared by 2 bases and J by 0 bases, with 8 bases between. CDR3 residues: CASSLKQLSYNEQFF. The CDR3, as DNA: TGTGCCAGCAGCTTAAAACAGCTCTCCTACAATGAGCAGTTCTTC.

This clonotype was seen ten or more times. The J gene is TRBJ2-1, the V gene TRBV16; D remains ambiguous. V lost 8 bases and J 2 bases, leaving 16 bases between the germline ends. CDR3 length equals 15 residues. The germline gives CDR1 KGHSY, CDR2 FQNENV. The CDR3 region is CASRAQRDPYNEQFF. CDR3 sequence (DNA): TGTGCCAGCCGAGCCCAACGAGACCCCTACAATGAGCAGTTCTTC.

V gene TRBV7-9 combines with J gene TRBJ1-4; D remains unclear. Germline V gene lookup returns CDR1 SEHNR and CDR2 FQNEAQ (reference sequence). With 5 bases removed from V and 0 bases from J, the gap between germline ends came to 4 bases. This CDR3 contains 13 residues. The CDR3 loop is CASSATTNEKLFF. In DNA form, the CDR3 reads TGTGCCAGCAGCGCGACAACTAATGAAAAACTGTTTTTT.